Following are 18 T cell receptor beta chains from one sample sequenced in a study of blood T cells in healthy people across ages. Through a sample-barcoded 5' primer and a J-beta primer mix, a second PCR was run for about 7 to 12 cycles. MiXCR was run by TCRdb on the 5' RACE reads, yielding one entry per CDR3 protein. The table shows about 1.4 million distinct CDR3 sequences, with approximately 60% occurring only once. The sequenced sample consisted of blood. The source of these receptors is a man aged 18-30 years in good health.

This clonotype was observed once. The chain carries TRBV7-9 and TRBJ2-5, with D possibly being TRBD1 (6 bases). The last part of the DNA fits TRBJ2-7 better; the J call may be wrong. The CDR3 is made up of 14 amino acids. Germline V CDR1 and CDR2: SEHNR, FQNEAQ (reference sequence). CDR3 amino acids: CASSSGDKAYEQYF. Here the CDR3 DNA reads TGTGCCAGCAGCTCTGGGGACAAAGCCTACGAGCAGTACTTC.

V and J are TRBV11-1 and TRBJ2-3; 12 nucleotides line up with TRBD2. V was clipped by 5 bases and J by 2 bases; unmatched bases: 11. The CDR3 consists of 18 residues. Looked up from germline, CDR1 is SGHAT and CDR2 is FQDESV (reference sequence). CDR3 sequence (DNA): TGTGCCAGCAGCCCCGGACTAGCGGGGAATATTTACACAGATACGCAGTATTTT. Its translation: CASSPGLAGNIYTDTQYF.

Concerning this clonotype: A read error may produce the germline difference seen at one junction end. The rearrangement uses TRBV5-1 and TRBJ1-2; D ambiguous. This CDR3 contains 13 residues. Per the germline V gene, CDR1 is SGHRS and CDR2 is YFSETQ. The CDR3 region has the DNA TGCGCCAGCAGCCTCAGGCGTAACTATGGCCACACCTTC. It translates to CASSLRRNYGHTF.

The V and J genes are TRBV19 and TRBJ2-1; 12 bases align to TRBD2. The V segment lost 3 bases and the J segment 6 bases; nucleotides outside the gene matches: 3. The germline V gene encodes CDR1 LNHDA and CDR2 SQIVND (reference sequence). The CDR3 has 15 residues. CDR3: CASSIRLAGVNEQFF. DNA of the CDR3: TGTGCCAGTAGTATCCGACTAGCGGGGGTCAATGAGCAGTTCTTC.

This clonotype showed up just a few times. CDR3 amino acids: CASSLNGPEWEQFF. In DNA, the CDR3 is TGCGCCAGCAGCCTCAACGGTCCCGAATGGGAGCAGTTCTTC. The V gene is TRBV4-1, the J gene TRBJ2-1; D gene uncertain. V dropped 4 bases and J dropped 10 bases, with 17 bases sitting between them. Germline CDR1 MGHRA, CDR2 YSYEKL. This CDR3 is built from 14 residues.

V and J are TRBV12-5 and TRBJ2-3, with D perhaps matching TRBD1 (8 bases). V lost 4 bases to trimming and J lost 4 bases, with 21 bases between them. The germline gives CDR1 LGHNT, CDR2 FRNRAP. The CDR3 has 17 amino acids. CDR3 sequence (DNA): TGTGCTAGTGGTTCCGACACACCTACAGGGGGGGCAGATACGCAGTATTTT. It codes for CASGSDTPTGGADTQYF.

In its sample, this clonotype was seen a few times. The J gene is TRBJ2-7, the V gene TRBV6-5; 7 nucleotides line up with TRBD1. The CDR3 spans 13 residues. Per germline, CDR1 MNHEY and CDR2 SVGAGI. V lost 2 bases, J lost 7 bases, and 5 bases stayed unmatched. The CDR3 loop is CASSYAGQAEQYF. The CDR3 bases are TGTGCCAGCAGTTACGCCGGACAGGCTGAGCAGTACTTC.

This chain joins TRBV4-3 and TRBJ2-3; D possibly corresponds to TRBD2 (6 bases). V was trimmed by 0 bases and J by 6 bases, leaving 22 bases between them. The length of the CDR3 is 18 residues. Germline CDR1 is LGHNA and CDR2 is YSLEER. The DNA of the CDR3 is TGCGCCAGCAGCCAAGATCACGGTGTCGGGGGACGGCGGGATACGCAGTATTTT. Protein: CASSQDHGVGGRRDTQYF.

The chain has TRBV20-1 and TRBJ2-5; tentatively, D is TRBD2 (5 bases). The CDR3 runs 14 residues. Trimming removed 6 bases from V and 4 bases from J, with 18 bases in between. Germline lookup yields CDR1 DFQATT and CDR2 SNEGSKA (reference sequence). CDR3 coding DNA: TGCAGTGCCCATAACCCCTCCGGGGTAGAGACCCAGTACTTC. It is translated as CSAHNPSGVETQYF.

The sample holds a few counts of this clonotype. This chain links TRBV5-6 with TRBJ1-1, with D possibly TRBD1 on 6 matching bases. Trimming removed 5 bases from V and 0 bases from J, with 14 bases in between. Germline lookup yields CDR1 SGHDT and CDR2 YYEEEE. This CDR3 has 15 amino acids. CDR3 nucleotides: TGTGCCAGCAGATACACGTGGACAGTGAACACTGAAGCTTTCTTT. It specifies CASRYTWTVNTEAFF.

This clonotype was observed a few times. J is TRBJ1-2 and V is TRBV7-9; D unresolved. The CDR3 covers 12 residues. The V gene lost 5 bases and the J gene lost 4 bases, with 8 bases spanning the gap. Looked up from germline, CDR1 is SEHNR and CDR2 is FQNEAQ (reference sequence). The CDR3 nucleotides read TGTGCCAGCAGCCGGTACGCCTATGGCTACACCTTC. Protein product: CASSRYAYGYTF.

J is TRBJ1-2 and V is TRBV2, with 7 bases lining up with TRBD1. This CDR3 is 15 amino acids long. Per germline, CDR1 SNHLY and CDR2 FYNNEI. Losses at the gene ends were 3 bases for V and 2 bases for J; bases not matched to a gene: 6. DNA of the CDR3: TGTGCCAGCAGTGAGGACAGGTCGGTGAACTATGGCTACACCTTC. Protein sequence: CASSEDRSVNYGYTF.

This chain links TRBV6-5 with TRBJ2-3; D assignment may be TRBD1 or TRBD2 (6 bases each). CDR3 size: 14 residues. V shed 3 bases and J shed 2 bases, with 9 bases lying between them. Germline V lookup: CDR1 MNHEY, CDR2 SVGAGI. The CDR3 reads CASSYAGHTDTQYF. CDR3 sequence (DNA): TGTGCCAGCAGTTATGCGGGACACACAGATACGCAGTATTTT.

This clonotype was seen a handful of times. The chain links TRBV4-1 to TRBJ1-6, with D perhaps matching TRBD1 (5 bases). CDR1 is MGHRA and CDR2 is YSYEKL in the germline V gene. The ends were cut back, 0 bases at V and 10 bases at J, with 19 bases in the middle. The CDR3 contains 17 residues. The CDR3 is CASSQETSGTLGSPLHF. In nucleotides, the CDR3 is TGCGCCAGCAGCCAAGAAACATCGGGGACTCTCGGATCACCCCTCCACTTT.

The chain has TRBV7-2 and TRBJ2-7; 7 nucleotides align to TRBD1. Germline CDR1 reads SGHTA; CDR2 reads FQGNSA. CDR3 size: 15 residues. After removal of 1 base from V and 3 bases from J, the junction contained 6 bases not matched to a gene. For the CDR3, the DNA is TGTGCCAGCAGCTTAGAGGGACAGACACACTACGAGCAGTACTTC. Residues: CASSLEGQTHYEQYF.

This clonotype was seen once. The V gene is TRBV20-1, the J gene TRBJ2-7; tentatively, D is TRBD1 (5 bases). Trimming left V 3 bases short and J 2 bases short, with 23 bases between. Germline assignment: CDR1 DFQATT and CDR2 SNEGSKA (reference sequence). The CDR3 totals 17 residues. In DNA form, the CDR3 reads TGCAGTGCTAGGTTTGATATTGGGGCTATAGGGCCCTACGAGCAGTACTTC. As protein: CSARFDIGAIGPYEQYF.

The chain uses TRBV30 and TRBJ2-5; D is perhaps TRBD2 (5 bases). The CDR3 covers 12 residues. Germline V gives CDR1 GTSNPN, CDR2 SVGIG (reference sequence). Trimming stripped 0 bases from V and 11 bases from J, with 13 bases between. The CDR3 here is CAWSVNTEEQYF. CDR3 coding DNA: TGTGCCTGGAGTGTAAACACGGAGGAGCAGTACTTC.

The V and J genes are TRBV28 and TRBJ2-3; D ambiguous. Germline values: CDR1 MDHEN, CDR2 SYDVKM. With 3 bases removed from V and 2 bases from J, the gap between germline ends came to 12 bases. CDR3 length equals 15 residues. CDR3 nucleotide sequence: TGTGCCAGCAGTTTGGTGCCGGACGTCACAGATACGCAGTATTTT. Its translation is CASSLVPDVTDTQYF.